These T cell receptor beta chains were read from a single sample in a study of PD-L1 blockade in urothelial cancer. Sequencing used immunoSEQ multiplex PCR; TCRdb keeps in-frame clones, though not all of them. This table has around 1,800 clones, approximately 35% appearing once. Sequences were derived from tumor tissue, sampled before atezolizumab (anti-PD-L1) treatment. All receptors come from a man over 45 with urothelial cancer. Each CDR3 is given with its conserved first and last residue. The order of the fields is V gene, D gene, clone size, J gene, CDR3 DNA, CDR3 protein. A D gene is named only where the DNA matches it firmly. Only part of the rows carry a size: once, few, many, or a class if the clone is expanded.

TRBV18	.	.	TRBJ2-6	TGTGCCAGCTCACCACTCGACCCTGGGGGTCGAAGCTCTGGGGCCAACGTCCTGACTTTC	CASSPLDPGGRSSGANVLTF
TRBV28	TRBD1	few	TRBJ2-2	TGTGCCAGCAGACTTGACAGGGTCGTCACCGGGGAGCTGTTTTTT	CASRLDRVVTGELFF
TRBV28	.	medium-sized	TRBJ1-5	TGTGCCAGCAGTCCCCCCCTTAGGAACAGGGTATGGCATTTT	CASSPPLRNRVWHF
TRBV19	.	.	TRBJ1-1	TGTGCCAGTAGCGCCGGGAGTTACACTGAAGCTTTCTTT	CASSAGSYTEAFF
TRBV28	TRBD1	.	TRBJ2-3	TGTGCCAGCGGCAGGGGGTTGATAGATACGCAGTATTTT	CASGRGLIDTQYF
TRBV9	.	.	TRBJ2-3	TGTGCCAGCAGCGTAGAGGTCACAGATACGCAGTATTTT	CASSVEVTDTQYF
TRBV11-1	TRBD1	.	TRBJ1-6	TGTGCCAGCACCCCGGACAGGGGTTATAATTCACCCCTCCACTTT	CASTPDRGYNSPLHF
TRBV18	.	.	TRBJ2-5	TGTGCCAGCTCACGACAGCAAGAGACCCAGTACTTC	CASSRQQETQYF
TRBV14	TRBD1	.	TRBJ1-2	TGTGCCAGCAGCCAAGGCATGAGGGGGCCCTACACCTTC	CASSQGMRGPYTF
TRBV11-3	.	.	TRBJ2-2	TGTGCCAGCAGCAATTTGCAAGCGACGAACACCGGGGAGCTGTTTTTT	CASSNLQATNTGELFF
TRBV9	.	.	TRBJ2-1	TGTGCCAGCAGCGTAGCAGGGATCCCCTACAATGAGCAGTTCTTC	CASSVAGIPYNEQFF
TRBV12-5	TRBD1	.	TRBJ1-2	TGTGCTAGTGGTACTGACAGGGGAGTCTATGGCTACACCTTC	CASGTDRGVYGYTF
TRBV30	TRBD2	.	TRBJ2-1	TGTGCCTGGAGTGTAGCGGGAGGATCCTACAATGAGCAGTTCTTC	CAWSVAGGSYNEQFF
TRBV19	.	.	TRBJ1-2	TGTGCCAGTAGACCAGTGACGCGGGGGGGCCGAGCTAACTATGGCTACACCTTC	CASRPVTRGGRANYGYTF
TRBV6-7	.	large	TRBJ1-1	TGTGCCACCAGGAAGGGCACTGAAGCTTTCTTT	CATRKGTEAFF
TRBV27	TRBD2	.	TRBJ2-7	TGTGCCAGCAGTACGGGACTAGCGGCCTCCTACGAGCAGTACTTC	CASSTGLAASYEQYF
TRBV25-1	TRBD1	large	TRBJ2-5	TGTGCCAGCAGTGAACCCACGACAGGGCAAGAGACCCAGTACTTC	CASSEPTTGQETQYF
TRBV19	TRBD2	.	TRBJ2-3	TGTGCCAGTAGTAGCCCCCGGACTAGCTCTAGCACAGATACGCAGTATTTT	CASSSPRTSSSTDTQYF
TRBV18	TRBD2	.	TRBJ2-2	TGTGCCAGCTCACCGACTAGCGCGAAGACCGGGGAGCTGTTTTTT	CASSPTSAKTGELFF
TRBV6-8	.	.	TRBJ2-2	TGTGCCAGCAGTCACCTCGGGAAGGCCGGGGAGCTGTTTTTT	CASSHLGKAGELFF